The present T cell receptor (beta chain) was sequenced within a study of early T cells in non-severe SARS-CoV-2 infection. Study context: Sequencing input comprised bulk RNA from unsorted whole blood; chain pairing was not available. Study-wide results and caveats: The study's VDJdb matching favored anti-spike CD8 responses and missed private and CD4 specificities.

Unique molecular identifier tags were affixed to discrete cDNA molecules. Each CDR3 protein is one row after TCRdb ran MiXCR on the 5' RACE reads. The sample records tens of thousands of distinct CDR3 sequences, about an eighth being singletons. The table lists this clonotype with a few counts. Its target is not known. The V end lost 8 bases, the J end lost 0 bases, and 14 bases lay between the germline ends. This CDR3 comprises 14 residues. Germline CDR1 and CDR2: SQVTM and ANQGSEA. The sequenced sample was whole blood. The clonotype comes from an adult who was a healthcare worker with PCR-confirmed SARS-CoV-2 infection or an uninfected control (not recorded which). V gene TRBV29-1 combines with J gene TRBJ2-1; tentatively, D is TRBD2 (5 bases). The CDR3 DNA sequence: TGCAGCTCTCTGGCCCGGGACTCCTACAATGAGCAGTTCTTC. Its translation is CSSLARDSYNEQFF.